This TCR beta chain was documented in a study of blood T cells in healthy people across ages. Study-wide findings and caveats: More naive CD4+ cells and higher diversity were found in long-lived than in aged donors. Significant beta diversity loss was already apparent by age approximately 36, declining roughly linearly.

In regard to this clonotype: Its antigen is as yet unknown.

Trimming stripped 6 bases from V and 4 bases from J, with 15 bases between. Germline CDR1 MNHEY, CDR2 SMNVEV (reference sequence). This CDR3 region has 14 residues. The authors ran a second PCR of about 7 to 11 cycles using a sample-barcoded 5' primer and a J-beta primer mix. Using its own MiXCR run on the 5' RACE reads, TCRdb lists one record per CDR3 protein. The sample lists roughly 1,800,000 distinct CDR3 sequences, roughly 52% occurring once. The source is a woman aged 40 to 55 in good health. V is TRBV27 and J is TRBJ1-1, with no clear D. Sequenced sample: blood. The CDR3 loop is CASRPPLCCTEAFF. The CDR3 DNA is TGTGCCAGCAGACCACCCCTCTGTTGCACTGAAGCTTTCTTT.